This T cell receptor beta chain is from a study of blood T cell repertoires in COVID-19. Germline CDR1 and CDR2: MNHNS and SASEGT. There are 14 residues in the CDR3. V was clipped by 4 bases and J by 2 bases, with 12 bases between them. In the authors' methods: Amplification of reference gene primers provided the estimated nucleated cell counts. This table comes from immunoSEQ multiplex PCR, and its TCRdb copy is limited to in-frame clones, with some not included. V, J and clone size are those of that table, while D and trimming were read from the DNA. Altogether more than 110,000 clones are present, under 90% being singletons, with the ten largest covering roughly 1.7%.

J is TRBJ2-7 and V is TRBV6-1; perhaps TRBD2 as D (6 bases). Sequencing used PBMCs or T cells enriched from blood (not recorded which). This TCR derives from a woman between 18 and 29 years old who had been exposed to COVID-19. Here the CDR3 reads CASSVTGAPYEQYF. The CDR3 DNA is TGTGCCAGCAGTGTGACGGGAGCCCCCTACGAGCAGTACTTC.